Below are 18 T cell receptor beta chains sequenced from a single sample in a study of early T cells in non-severe SARS-CoV-2 infection. TCRdb called the 5' RACE reads again in MiXCR, with one record for every CDR3 protein. The profile shows roughly 52,000 distinct CDR3 sequences, around 8% of them singletons. Specimen: whole blood. The receptors here all came from an adult who was a healthcare worker with PCR-confirmed SARS-CoV-2 infection or an uninfected control (not recorded which).

V usage is TRBV28 and J usage is TRBJ2-1; no clear D. Trimming removed 7 bases at V and 0 bases at J, with 10 bases between. Germline loops: CDR1 MDHEN, CDR2 SYDVKM. This CDR3 spans 14 amino acids. CDR3 region: CASTLGGSYNEQFF. CDR3 DNA: TGTGCCAGCACTCTTGGCGGCTCCTACAATGAGCAGTTCTTC.

This clonotype was seen only a few times. The chain is built from TRBV6-5 and TRBJ2-7, with a tentative D call TRBD1 (5 bases). The CDR3 length is 13 residues. Germline CDR1 reads MNHEY; CDR2 reads SVGAGI. Trimming pared 6 bases from V and 0 bases from J, leaving 9 bases between. The DNA for the CDR3 is TGTGCCAGCAGCAGACAGTACTCCTACGAGCAGTACTTC. This encodes CASSRQYSYEQYF.

This clonotype showed up many times. This chain uses TRBV11-2 with TRBJ1-2; D gene unclear. Germline V gene data show CDR1 as SGHAT and CDR2 as FQNNGV. The length of the CDR3 is 13 residues. Trimming took 1 base from V and 6 from J, leaving 9 bases between them. The CDR3 here is CASSLVSQNGYTF. CDR3 DNA sequence: TGTGCCAGCAGCTTAGTTTCGCAGAATGGCTACACCTTC. The complete variable domain, with remaining parts taken from reference TRBV11-2 and TRBJ1-2, reads EAGVAQSPRYKIIEKRQSVAFWCNPISGHATLYWYQQILGQGPKLLIQFQNNGVVDDSQLPKDRFSAERLKGVDSTLKIQPAKLEDSAVYLCASSLVSQNGYTFGSGTRLTVV.

This clonotype was seen only a few times. The chain uses TRBV11-1 and TRBJ2-2; D uncertain. The germline gives CDR1 SGHAT, CDR2 FQDESV (reference sequence). Trimming stripped 2 bases from V and 4 bases from J, with 5 bases between. This CDR3 spans 13 amino acids. The CDR3 region is CASSLTSTGELFF. As DNA, the CDR3 is TGTGCCAGCAGCTTAACGAGCACCGGGGAGCTGTTTTTT. Combining the CDR3 with reference TRBV11-1 and TRBJ2-2 gives the whole variable domain EAEVAQSPRYKITEKSQAVAFWCDPISGHATLYWYRQILGQGPELLVQFQDESVVDDSQLPKDRFSAERLKGVDSTLKIQPAELGDSAMYLCASSLTSTGELFFGEGSRLTVL.

CDR3 sequence: CSVRSDGGRGEQYF. As DNA, the CDR3 is TGCAGCGTTCGGTCCGACGGAGGGAGGGGCGAGCAGTACTTC. The gene calls are TRBV29-1 and TRBJ2-7; 7 bases agree with TRBD2. CDR1 is SQVTM, CDR2 ANQGSEA, per germline. V was pared by 5 bases and J by 6 bases, with 13 bases of the junction left unmatched. The CDR3 length is 14 residues.

There are a few counts of this clonotype. The CDR3 nucleotides are TGTGCCAGCAGGGGAGACGGCCTGCATACGCAGTATTTT. Translating it yields CASRGDGLHTQYF. The rearrangement links TRBV2 to TRBJ2-3; D is perhaps TRBD2 (5 bases). This CDR3 is 13 amino acids long. CDR1 is SNHLY and CDR2 is FYNNEI in the germline V gene. Deletions cut 6 bases from V and 7 bases from J, with 14 bases between.

This clonotype was detected many times. CDR3 sequence reads: CSASHFSGPSTDTQYF. For the CDR3, the DNA is TGCAGTGCTTCTCACTTCAGCGGGCCTAGCACAGATACGCAGTATTTT. The chain combines TRBV20-1 with TRBJ2-3; possibly TRBD2 for D (6 bases). The CDR3 runs to 16 residues. Germline lookup yields CDR1 DFQATT and CDR2 SNEGSKA (reference sequence). V was shortened by 5 bases and J by 0 bases, with 18 bases between the two germline ends.

In this sample, this clonotype turned up many times. The rearrangement links TRBV4-3 to TRBJ2-7; TRBD2 matches at 14 bases. Germline V gene sequence: CDR1 LGHNA, CDR2 YSLEER. The CDR3 consists of 15 residues. J gave up 5 bases and V 3 bases, and 3 bases lay outside the gene matches. The CDR3 region is CASSHRGLAGDEQYF. CDR3 nucleotides: TGCGCCAGCAGCCACCGGGGACTAGCGGGAGACGAGCAGTACTTC.

The sample holds many counts of this clonotype. The chain joins TRBV29-1 to TRBJ2-7, with 11 positions matching TRBD1. V lost 5 bases, J lost 3 bases, and 9 bases stayed unmatched. The germline CDR1 and CDR2 sequences are SQVTM and ANQGSEA. This CDR3 has 15 residues. CDR3 protein: CSVHIPGTGGYEQYF. The CDR3 region has the DNA TGCAGCGTTCATATTCCCGGGACAGGGGGCTACGAGCAGTACTTC.

The chain recombines TRBV3-1 with TRBJ2-7; D not certain. This CDR3 is built from 13 residues. V was pared by 4 bases and J by 1 base, with 8 bases between. Looked up from germline, CDR1 is LGHDT and CDR2 is YNNKEL (reference sequence). In nucleotides, the CDR3 is TGTGCCAGCAGCCGCTTGAAATCCTACGAGCAGTACTTC. Its translation: CASSRLKSYEQYF.

The chain carries TRBV7-2 and TRBJ2-1; TRBD2 is a possible D gene (6 bases). Germline loops: CDR1 SGHTA, CDR2 FQGNSA. The V end was cut by 5 bases, the J end by 7 bases, with 21 bases between. The CDR3 is 16 residues long. The CDR3 region has the DNA TGTGCCAGCAGCCCCTACCTTACGGACTACCGGAATGAGCAGTTCTTC. Protein sequence: CASSPYLTDYRNEQFF.

The chain links TRBV7-8 to TRBJ1-6; 8 bases map to TRBD1. The V and J ends lost 0 bases and 10 bases, in that order; junction bases with no gene match: 5. Germline values: CDR1 SGHVS, CDR2 FQNEAQ. The CDR3 spans 15 residues. The DNA of the CDR3 is TGTGCCAGCAGCTTAGCCCGGGACAGGAAATCACCCCTCCACTTT. It is translated as CASSLARDRKSPLHF. Filled out from reference TRBV7-8 and TRBJ1-6, the complete variable domain reads GAGVSQSPRYKVAKRGQDVALRCDPISGHVSLFWYQQALGQGPEFLTYFQNEAQLDKSGLPSDRFFAERPEGSVSTLKIQRTQQEDSAVYLCASSLARDRKSPLHFGNGTRLTVT.

This clonotype showed up just a few times. The V call is TRBV11-3, the J call TRBJ1-2, with D possibly TRBD1 on 6 matching bases. The CDR3 has 12 residues. V shed 4 bases and J shed 6 bases, with 9 bases lying between them. Per germline, CDR1 SGHNT and CDR2 YENEEA. The CDR3 DNA sequence: TGTGCCAGCAGCTGGGGGCAGGATGGCTACACCTTC. Translated, it gives CASSWGQDGYTF.

This clonotype was observed once. The chain uses TRBV10-2 and TRBJ1-3; D gene uncertain. The ends were cut back, 2 bases at V and 2 bases at J, with 7 bases in the middle. Germline assignment: CDR1 WSHSY and CDR2 SAAADI. The CDR3 spans 14 residues. The CDR3: CASSEETPGNTIYF. The CDR3 nucleotides read TGCGCCAGCAGTGAGGAGACCCCTGGAAACACCATATATTTT.

The genes are TRBV20-1 and TRBJ1-1, with D hard to call. Per the germline V gene, CDR1 is DFQATT and CDR2 is SNEGSKA (reference sequence). The CDR3 loop spans 13 amino acids. V was pared by 2 bases and J by 3 bases, with 10 bases between. DNA for the CDR3: TGCAGTGCTAGATGGTCGGGCGACACTGAAGCTTTCTTT. Amino acids: CSARWSGDTEAFF.

CDR3 residues: CASSKGQGTSYEQYF. The CDR3 DNA follows: TGTGCCAGCAGCAAAGGACAGGGGACCTCCTACGAGCAGTACTTC. The rearrangement links TRBV9 to TRBJ2-7; 9 bases agree with TRBD1. This CDR3 spans 15 amino acids. V lost 4 bases and J lost 0; bases outside the gene matches: 5. The germline V gene encodes CDR1 SGDLS and CDR2 YYNGEE.

This chain links TRBV18 with TRBJ2-7; D gene uncertain. The V gene lost 6 bases and the J gene lost 4 bases, with 16 bases spanning the gap. The CDR3 spans 14 residues. Germline CDR1 is KGHSH and CDR2 is LQKENI. The DNA of the CDR3 is TGTGCCAGCTCCGACGGGTTTGCCCAATACGAGCAGTACTTC. It is translated as CASSDGFAQYEQYF.

By share, this clonotype counts as medium-sized. The chain combines TRBV5-1 with TRBJ1-2, with D tentatively TRBD1 (6 bases). Between the trimmed V and J ends, which lost 3 bases and 1 base, there was a span of 7 bases. The CDR3 contains 13 residues. Germline V lookup: CDR1 SGHRS, CDR2 YFSETQ. The CDR3 DNA sequence: TGCGCCAGCAGCTGGACAGATAACTATGGCTACACCTTC. Translation: CASSWTDNYGYTF.